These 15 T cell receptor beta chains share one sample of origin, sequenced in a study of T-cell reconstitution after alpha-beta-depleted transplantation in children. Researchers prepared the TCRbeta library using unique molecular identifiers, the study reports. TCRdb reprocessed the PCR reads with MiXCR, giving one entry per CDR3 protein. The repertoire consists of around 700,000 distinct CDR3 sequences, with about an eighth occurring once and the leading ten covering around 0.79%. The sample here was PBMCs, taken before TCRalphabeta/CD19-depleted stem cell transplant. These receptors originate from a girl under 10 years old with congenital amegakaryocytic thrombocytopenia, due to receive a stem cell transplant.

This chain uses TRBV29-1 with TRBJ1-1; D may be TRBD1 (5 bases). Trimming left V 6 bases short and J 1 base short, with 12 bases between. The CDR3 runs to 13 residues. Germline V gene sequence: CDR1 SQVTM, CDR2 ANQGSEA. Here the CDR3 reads CSVSGWENTEAFF. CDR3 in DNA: TGCAGCGTCTCAGGGTGGGAGAACACTGAAGCTTTCTTT.

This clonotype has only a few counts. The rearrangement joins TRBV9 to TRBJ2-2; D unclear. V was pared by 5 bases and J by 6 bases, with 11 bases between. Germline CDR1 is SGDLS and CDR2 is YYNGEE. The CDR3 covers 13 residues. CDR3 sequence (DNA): TGTGCCAGCAGTGCCAAGTCGGCCGGGGAGCTGTTTTTT. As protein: CASSAKSAGELFF.

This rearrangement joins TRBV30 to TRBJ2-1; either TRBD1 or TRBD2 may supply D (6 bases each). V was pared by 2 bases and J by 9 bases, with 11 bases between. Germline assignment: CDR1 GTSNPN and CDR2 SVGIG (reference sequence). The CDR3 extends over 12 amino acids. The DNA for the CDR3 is TGTGCCTGGAGTATTCGGGGGCCTGAGCAGTTCTTC. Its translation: CAWSIRGPEQFF.

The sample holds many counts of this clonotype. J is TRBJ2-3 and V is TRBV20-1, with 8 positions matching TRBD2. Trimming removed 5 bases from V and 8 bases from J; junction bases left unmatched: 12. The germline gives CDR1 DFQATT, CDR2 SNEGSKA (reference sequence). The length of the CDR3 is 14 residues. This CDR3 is CSAGSGAGGVTQYF. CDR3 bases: TGCAGTGCTGGTAGCGGGGCCGGGGGGGTTACGCAGTATTTT.

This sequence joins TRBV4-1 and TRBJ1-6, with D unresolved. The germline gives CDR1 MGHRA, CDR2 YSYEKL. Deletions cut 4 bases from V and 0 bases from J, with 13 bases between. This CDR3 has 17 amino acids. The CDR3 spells CASSLNPPSSYNSPLHF. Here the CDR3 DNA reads TGCGCCAGCAGCCTCAATCCTCCAAGCTCCTATAATTCACCCCTCCACTTT.

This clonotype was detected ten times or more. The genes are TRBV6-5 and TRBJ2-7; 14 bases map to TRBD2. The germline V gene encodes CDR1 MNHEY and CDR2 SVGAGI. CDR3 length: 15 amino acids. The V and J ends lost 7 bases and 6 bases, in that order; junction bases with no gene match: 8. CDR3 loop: CASTLGLAGVGEQYF. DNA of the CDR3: TGTGCCAGCACTTTGGGACTAGCGGGAGTGGGCGAGCAGTACTTC.

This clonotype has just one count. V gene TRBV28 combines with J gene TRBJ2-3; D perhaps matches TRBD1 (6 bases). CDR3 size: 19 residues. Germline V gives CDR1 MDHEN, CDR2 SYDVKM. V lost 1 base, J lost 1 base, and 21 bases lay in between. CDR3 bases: TGTGCCAGCAGTTTATTACAGGGAGCCCTCCTGATTGGCACAGATACGCAGTATTTT. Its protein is CASSLLQGALLIGTDTQYF.

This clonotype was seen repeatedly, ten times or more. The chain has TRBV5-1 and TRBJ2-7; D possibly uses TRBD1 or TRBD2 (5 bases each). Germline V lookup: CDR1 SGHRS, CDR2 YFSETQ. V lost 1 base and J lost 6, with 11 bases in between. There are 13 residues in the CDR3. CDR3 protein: CASSLFGGVEQYF. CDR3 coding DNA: TGCGCCAGCAGCTTGTTTGGGGGAGTCGAGCAGTACTTC.

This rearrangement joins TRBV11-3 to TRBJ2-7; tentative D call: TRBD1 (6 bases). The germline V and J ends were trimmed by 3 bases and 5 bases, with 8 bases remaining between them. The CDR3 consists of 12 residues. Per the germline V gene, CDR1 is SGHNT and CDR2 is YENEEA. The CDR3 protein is CASSFTGHEQYF. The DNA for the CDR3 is TGTGCCAGCAGCTTTACAGGGCACGAGCAGTACTTC.

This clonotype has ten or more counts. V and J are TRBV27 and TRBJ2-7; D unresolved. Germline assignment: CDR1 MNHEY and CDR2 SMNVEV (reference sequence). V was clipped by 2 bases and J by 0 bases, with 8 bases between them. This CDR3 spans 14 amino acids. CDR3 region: CASSLIGFSYEQYF. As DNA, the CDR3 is TGTGCCAGCAGTTTAATAGGGTTCTCCTACGAGCAGTACTTC.

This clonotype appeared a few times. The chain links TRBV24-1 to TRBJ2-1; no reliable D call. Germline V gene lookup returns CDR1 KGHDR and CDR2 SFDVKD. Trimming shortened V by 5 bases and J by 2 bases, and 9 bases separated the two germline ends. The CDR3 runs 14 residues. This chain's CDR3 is CATSAGVTYNEQFF. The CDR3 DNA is TGTGCCACCAGTGCTGGCGTTACCTACAATGAGCAGTTCTTC.

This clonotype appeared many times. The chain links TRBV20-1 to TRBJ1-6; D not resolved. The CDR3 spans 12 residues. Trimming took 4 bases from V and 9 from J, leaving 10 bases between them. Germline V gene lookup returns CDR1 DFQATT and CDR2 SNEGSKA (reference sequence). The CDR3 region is CSAKGSPSPLHF. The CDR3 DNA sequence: TGCAGTGCTAAGGGATCCCCTTCACCCCTCCACTTT.

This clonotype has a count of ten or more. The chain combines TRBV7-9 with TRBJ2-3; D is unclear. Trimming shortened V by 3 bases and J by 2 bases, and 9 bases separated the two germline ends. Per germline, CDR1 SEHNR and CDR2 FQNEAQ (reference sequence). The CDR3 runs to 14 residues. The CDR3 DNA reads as TGTGCCAGCAGCTTGGTTTCATTCACAGATACGCAGTATTTT. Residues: CASSLVSFTDTQYF.

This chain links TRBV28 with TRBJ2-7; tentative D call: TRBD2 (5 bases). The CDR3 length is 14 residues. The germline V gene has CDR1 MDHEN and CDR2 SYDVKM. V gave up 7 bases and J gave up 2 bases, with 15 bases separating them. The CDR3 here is CASTQEAGAYEQYF. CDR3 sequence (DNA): TGTGCCAGCACCCAAGAGGCGGGTGCCTACGAGCAGTACTTC.

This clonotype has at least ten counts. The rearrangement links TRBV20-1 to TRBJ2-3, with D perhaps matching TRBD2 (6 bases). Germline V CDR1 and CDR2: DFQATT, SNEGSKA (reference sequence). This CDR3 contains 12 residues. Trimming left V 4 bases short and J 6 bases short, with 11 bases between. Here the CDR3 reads CSAMEGPDTQYF. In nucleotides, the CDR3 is TGCAGTGCTATGGAGGGCCCGGATACGCAGTATTTT.